The clone carrying this TCR beta chain was detected ten times or more. As yet, its antigen is unknown. This specimen comes from a study of early T cells in non-severe SARS-CoV-2 infection. The germline gives CDR1 SGHAT, CDR2 FQNNGV. CDR3 size: 15 residues. Between the trimmed V and J ends, which lost 0 bases and 2 bases, there was a span of 10 bases. General study results and limits: CD4 and private specificities were missed by VDJdb matching, which favored anti-spike CD8 responses.

Tagging with unique molecular identifiers was applied to individual cDNA molecules. Each CDR3 protein gets one entry after TCRdb re-called the 5' RACE reads with MiXCR. Of roughly 75,000 distinct CDR3 sequences in the sample, roughly 9.4% were seen once. The source material was whole blood. The chain couples TRBV11-2 to TRBJ2-5; D is ambiguous. This sequence originates from an adult who was a healthcare worker with PCR-confirmed SARS-CoV-2 infection or an uninfected control (not recorded which). Here the CDR3 reads CASSLDYHKQETQYF. The CDR3 coding sequence is TGTGCCAGCAGCTTAGATTACCACAAACAAGAGACCCAGTACTTC. Using reference TRBV11-2 and TRBJ2-5 for the parts outside the CDR3, the full variable domain is EAGVAQSPRYKIIEKRQSVAFWCNPISGHATLYWYQQILGQGPKLLIQFQNNGVVDDSQLPKDRFSAERLKGVDSTLKIQPAKLEDSAVYLCASSLDYHKQETQYFGPGTRLLVL.